Listed here are 13 T cell receptor beta chains from one sample, sequenced in a study of T-cell reconstitution after alpha-beta-depleted transplantation in children. Preparation of the TCRbeta library used unique molecular identifiers. From the PCR reads, TCRdb called clonotypes with MiXCR, one entry per CDR3 protein. The sample lists 200,000 to 250,000 distinct CDR3 sequences; around 12% were seen once. Here the sequenced sample was PBMCs from the stem cell graft donor, taken from the stem cell graft. The receptors derive from a human donor who donated a stem cell graft to a child with acute lymphoblastic leukemia.

This clonotype was detected ten times or more. The gene calls are TRBV7-9 and TRBJ2-7, with 11 positions matching TRBD1. CDR1 SEHNR and CDR2 FQNEAQ come from the germline V gene (reference sequence). The CDR3 spans 14 residues. Unmatched junction bases numbered 5, after V lost 5 bases and J lost 5 bases. The CDR3 protein is CASSAWTGGHEQYF. The CDR3, as DNA: TGTGCCAGCAGCGCCTGGACAGGGGGCCACGAGCAGTACTTC. The whole variable domain, filled in from reference TRBV7-9 and TRBJ2-7, reads DTGVSQNPRHKITKRGQNVTFRCDPISEHNRLYWYRQTLGQGPEFLTYFQNEAQLEKSRLLSDRFSAERPKGSFSTLEIQRTEQGDSAMYLCASSAWTGGHEQYFGPGTRLTVT.

The chain has TRBV20-1 and TRBJ2-3, with D perhaps TRBD2 (7 bases). CDR3 size: 16 residues. V was clipped by 6 bases and J by 1 base, with 20 bases between them. Germline CDR1 and CDR2: DFQATT and SNEGSKA (reference sequence). The CDR3: CSAPDRKGGGTDTQYF. The CDR3 DNA sequence: TGCAGTGCCCCCGACAGGAAAGGGGGGGGCACAGATACGCAGTATTTT.

This clonotype was seen at least ten times. J is TRBJ2-3 and V is TRBV5-1; 13 bases fit TRBD2. The CDR3 loop spans 18 amino acids. Germline V lookup: CDR1 SGHRS, CDR2 YFSETQ. The ends lost 5 bases at V and 4 bases at J; junction bases unmatched: 13. The CDR3 sequence: CASRRGTSGIRWADTQYF. CDR3 in DNA: TGCGCCAGCAGGCGCGGGACTAGCGGGATCCGTTGGGCAGATACGCAGTATTTT.

This clonotype appeared many times. The chain links TRBV6-5 to TRBJ1-2; D call uncertain. The CDR3 is 14 residues long. Germline values: CDR1 MNHEY, CDR2 SVGAGI. V lost 3 bases and J 1 base, leaving 9 bases between the germline ends. The CDR3 is CASSYGHLNYGYTF. CDR3 in DNA: TGTGCCAGCAGTTATGGGCACCTTAACTATGGCTACACCTTC.

This clonotype has ten or more counts. The chain couples TRBV7-2 to TRBJ2-3; 7 nucleotides line up with TRBD2. The V gene's germline CDR1 is SGHTA and CDR2 FQGNSA. This CDR3 is 16 amino acids long. J was trimmed by 2 bases and V by 5 bases; bases with no gene match: 10. CDR3 region: CASSAISGYATDTQYF. CDR3 coding DNA: TGTGCCAGCAGCGCAATTAGCGGGTACGCCACAGATACGCAGTATTTT.

This clonotype showed up many times. J is TRBJ2-1 and V is TRBV20-1; D uncertain. The ends were cut back, 0 bases at V and 6 bases at J, with 12 bases in the middle. The CDR3 is 14 residues long. The germline V gene has CDR1 DFQATT and CDR2 SNEGSKA (reference sequence). The CDR3 region has the DNA TGCAGTGCTAGAGATCTAGGGCCCTTCAATGAGCAGTTCTTC. This gives the protein CSARDLGPFNEQFF.

For this clonotype: A much larger clonotype is one base distant, so this may be a read error. The V gene is TRBV10-3, the J gene TRBJ2-3; D call uncertain. Germline lookup yields CDR1 ENHRY and CDR2 SYGVKD. This CDR3 comprises 14 residues. Trimming removed 2 bases from V and 2 bases from J, with 8 bases in between. The CDR3 nucleotides are TGTGCCATCAGTGAGGCAGCGCCCACAGATACGCAGTATTTT. It codes for CAISEAAPTDTQYF.

This clonotype was found many times. The J gene is TRBJ1-1, the V gene TRBV12-3 or TRBV12-4; D is ambiguous. CDR3 length: 13 amino acids. V was trimmed by 5 bases and J by 4 bases, leaving 11 bases between them. The CDR3 coding sequence is TGTGCCAGCAGTATGGGGTTTGGCACTGAAGCTTTCTTT. This translates into CASSMGFGTEAFF.

Notes on this clonotype: With a much larger clone just one base away, this may be a read error. The chain carries TRBV5-1 and TRBJ1-2; TRBD1 is a possible D gene (6 bases). Trimming left V 4 bases short and J 8 bases short, with 18 bases between. Germline values: CDR1 SGHRS, CDR2 YFSETQ. The CDR3 spans 14 residues. CDR3 DNA: TGCGCCAGCAGCAGACACAGGGAGGATGAGGGCTACACCTTC. Its protein is CASSRHREDEGYTF.

In its sample, this clonotype was seen many times. J is TRBJ1-1 and V is TRBV5-1; D remains ambiguous. This CDR3 is built from 13 residues. Germline values: CDR1 SGHRS, CDR2 YFSETQ. Trimming pared 0 bases from V and 12 bases from J, leaving 15 bases between. DNA for the CDR3: TGCGCCAGCAGCTTGGGAGGTCTAACTAGGACTTTCTTT. Protein sequence: CASSLGGLTRTFF.

Regarding this clonotype: A much larger clone differs from this one at a single base, so this may be a read error. The rearrangement joins TRBV5-1 to TRBJ2-3; no reliable D call. The germline gives CDR1 SGHRS, CDR2 YFSETQ. V gave up 2 bases and J gave up 4 bases, with 8 bases separating them. CDR3 length: 13 residues. The CDR3 DNA sequence: TGCGCCAGCAGCTTTGACCTCTCAGATACGCAGTATTTT. Translating it yields CASSFDLSDTQYF.

This clonotype was counted many times. V is TRBV29-1 and J is TRBJ2-3; D is unclear. Trimming pared 4 bases from V and 0 bases from J, leaving 11 bases between. Per germline, CDR1 SQVTM and CDR2 ANQGSEA. CDR3 length: 14 amino acids. The CDR3, as DNA: TGCAGCGTTGCAGAGCGCCTCAGCACAGATACGCAGTATTTT. As protein: CSVAERLSTDTQYF.

This clonotype was recorded at least ten times. The rearrangement links TRBV4-3 to TRBJ2-5, with 7 positions matching TRBD1. The CDR3 has 16 amino acids. The germline gives CDR1 LGHNA, CDR2 YSLEER. With V trimmed by 3 bases and J by 2 bases, 9 bases remained unmatched. The CDR3 bases are TGCGCCAGCAGCCAGACCGGGACAGAGAGGCAAGAGACCCAGTACTTC. It yields the protein CASSQTGTERQETQYF.